The 22 T cell receptor beta chains given below trace back to one sample, sequenced in a study of tumor-infiltrating lymphocytes in glioblastoma multiforme. TCR beta libraries were built from RNA through three nested multiplex PCR rounds using modified ARM-PCR. TCRdb processed the multiplex PCR reads anew with MiXCR; each CDR3 protein has one entry. The table has 25,000 to 35,000 distinct CDR3 sequences, about 58% seen once; the top ten hold approximately 31%. Material for sequencing was brain tumor tissue. The receptor set was obtained from a male donor with glioblastoma.

This clonotype was seen once. A read error may explain this, as a much larger clone is one base away. J is TRBJ2-5 and V is TRBV24-1, with 8 nucleotides matching TRBD1. The germline gives CDR1 KGHDR, CDR2 SFDVKD. The CDR3 consists of 14 residues. The DNA for the CDR3 is TGTGCCACCAGTCCCTCGACAGGGGTAGAGACCCAGAACTTC. It is translated as CATSPSTGVETQNF.

About this clonotype itself: A read error may explain this, as a much larger clone is one base away. The rearrangement links TRBV5-1 to TRBJ2-2; 10 nucleotides line up with TRBD1. CDR3 length equals 14 residues. From germline, CDR1 is SGHRS and CDR2 YFSETQ. V trimming: 8 bases; J trimming: 7 bases; junction bases outside the gene matches: 8. The CDR3 loop reads CASSQGQGNGELFF. The CDR3, as DNA: TGCGCCAGTTCACAGGGACAGGGGAACGGGGAGCTGTTTTTT.

The V and J genes are TRBV29-1 and TRBJ2-7; D is uncertain. Trimming removed 8 bases at V and 3 bases at J, with 20 bases between. The CDR3 loop spans 14 amino acids. CDR1 is SQVTM and CDR2 is ANQGSEA in the germline V gene. CDR3 DNA: TGCAGCCTAGTACCCGGTCCGGGCTTCTACGAGCAGTACTTC. It yields the protein CSLVPGPGFYEQYF.

With respect to this clonotype: One end of the junction is discordant with germline, which a read error may explain. The rearrangement joins TRBV6-6 to TRBJ2-7; 7 bases are a match to TRBD2. In germline, CDR1 is MNHNY, CDR2 SVGAGI (reference sequence). The CDR3 covers 13 residues. The CDR3 loop is CASTGVGGDEQYF. In DNA form, the CDR3 reads TGTGCTAGCACCGGCGTGGGAGGGGACGAGCAGTACTTC.

For this clonotype: A read error may account for a junction end that differs from germline. J is TRBJ2-1 and V is TRBV29-1, with D maybe TRBD2 (5 bases). Germline-derived CDR1 and CDR2 are SQVTM and ANQGSEA. The CDR3 runs 13 residues. DNA for the CDR3: TGCAGCTCTTCAGCGGACTCATACAATGAGGAGTTCTTC. Its translation: CSSSADSYNEEFF.

For this clonotype: This may be a read error, as it is one base from a much larger clone. J is TRBJ2-5 and V is TRBV28; 9 bases agree with TRBD2. The germline V gene has CDR1 MDHEN and CDR2 SYDVKM. The CDR3 runs to 16 residues. CDR3 nucleotide sequence: TGTGCCAGCAGTTTATGGAGTAGCGGGAGTGAAGAGACCCAGCACTTC. Amino acid sequence: CASSLWSSGSEETQHF.

The genes are TRBV7-8 and TRBJ1-5; 10 bases line up with TRBD1. Germline assignment: CDR1 SGHVS and CDR2 FQNEAQ. J lost 5 bases, V lost 5 bases, and 3 bases had no gene match. This CDR3 spans 14 amino acids. The CDR3 region is CASSPGTGDQPQHF. CDR3 sequence (DNA): TGTGCCAGCAGCCCGGGGACAGGGGATCAGCCCCAGCATTTT.

This clonotype appeared a few times. One junction end disagrees with the germline gene, perhaps due to a read error. J is TRBJ1-1 and V is TRBV30; 11 nucleotides line up with TRBD1. The germline V gene encodes CDR1 GTSNPN and CDR2 SVGIG (reference sequence). The CDR3 sequence is 13 residues long. CDR3 coding DNA: TGTGCCTGGTCGGGACAGGGGGGTACTGAAGCTCTCTTT. It encodes CAWSGQGGTEALF.

This CDR3 is CASSQDGGQSTDTQYF. The CDR3 DNA sequence: TGCGCCAGCAGCCAAGATGGGGGCCAAAGCACAGATACGCAGTATTTT. The gene calls are TRBV4-3 and TRBJ2-3; D perhaps matches TRBD1 (6 bases). The CDR3 runs to 16 residues. With 0 bases removed from V and 0 bases from J, the gap between germline ends came to 10 bases. Germline V gene sequence: CDR1 LGHNA, CDR2 YSLEER.

The table lists this clonotype with a few counts. This could be a read error, since a much larger clone is one nucleotide away. The V call is TRBV13, the J call TRBJ2-7; 7 positions agree with TRBD1. CDR1 is PRHDT, CDR2 FYEKMQ, per germline (reference sequence). The length of the CDR3 is 14 residues. For the CDR3, the DNA is TGTGCCAACAGCACCAGGACAGGAACCTACGAGCAGTACTTC. Translated: CANSTRTGTYEQYF.

This clonotype was recorded only once. This chain links TRBV6-2 or TRBV6-3 with TRBJ1-1; D uncertain. The germline gives CDR1 MNHEY, CDR2 SVGEGT. The CDR3 totals 13 residues. The V end was cut by 10 bases, the J end by 4 bases, with 16 bases between. CDR3 amino acids: CAIQMSGSTEAFF. CDR3 sequence (DNA): TGTGCCATCCAAATGAGCGGAAGCACTGAAGCTTTCTTT.

Comment on this clonotype: One end of the junction is discordant with germline, which a read error may explain. The chain carries TRBV29-1 and TRBJ1-4; D not resolved. CDR3 length: 13 residues. Germline values: CDR1 SQVTM, CDR2 ANQGSEA. CDR3 bases: TGCAGCGCAGACACCGGAGGTCACGGAAGACTGGTTTTT. It translates to CSADTGGHGRLVF. Together with reference TRBV29-1 and TRBJ1-4, the CDR3 gives the full variable domain: SAVISQKPSRDICQRGTSLTIQCQVDSQVTMMFWYRQQPGQSLTLIATANQGSEATYESGFVIDKFPISRPNLTFSTLTVSNMSPEDSSIYLCSADTGGHGRLVFGSGTQLSVL.

Concerning this clonotype itself: A much larger clone lies one base from this, so it may be a read error. The genes are TRBV5-1 and TRBJ1-2; 10 nucleotides match TRBD1. This CDR3 region has 16 residues. Germline CDR1 SGHRS, CDR2 YFSETQ. The DNA of the CDR3 is TGCGCCAGCAGCCCTAACCCGGGACAGGGGCTCTATGGCTGCACCTTC. This translates into CASSPNPGQGLYGCTF. Full variable domain (outside the CDR3, taken from reference TRBV5-1 and TRBJ1-2): KAGVTQTPRYLIKTRGQQVTLSCSPISGHRSVSWYQQTPGQGLQFLFEYFSETQRNKGNFPGRFSGRQFSNSRSEMNVSTLELGDSALYLCASSPNPGQGLYGCTFGSGTRLTVV.

The rearrangement uses TRBV29-1 and TRBJ1-2; D is unresolved. Trimming shortened V by 0 bases and J by 13 bases, and 18 bases separated the two germline ends. The CDR3 has 13 residues. Germline lookup yields CDR1 SQVTM and CDR2 ANQGSEA. The CDR3, as DNA: TGCAGCGTTGAAGATCGGGCAGAGGAAGATATCACCTTC. Translated: CSVEDRAEEDITF.

Notes on this clonotype: The junction shows a germline mismatch at one end, possibly a read error. V usage is TRBV5-6 and J usage is TRBJ2-7; D perhaps matches TRBD2 (5 bases). Germline lookup yields CDR1 SGHDT and CDR2 YYEEEE. The CDR3 loop spans 14 amino acids. The CDR3 loop is CASSLRELPYKQYF. CDR3 DNA: TGTGCCAGCAGCTTGCGGGAACTTCCCTACAAGCAGTACTTC. The full variable domain, its missing parts supplied by reference TRBV5-6 and TRBJ2-7, is DAGVTQSPTHLIKTRGQQVTLRCSPKSGHDTVSWYQQALGQGPQFIFQYYEEEERQRGNFPDRFSGHQFPNYSSELNVNALLLGDSALYLCASSLRELPYKQYFGPGTRLTVT.

As for this clonotype: Compared with germline, one end of the junction differs, possibly owing to a read error. The rearrangement links TRBV4-3 to TRBJ2-7, with D possibly being TRBD2 (5 bases). The CDR3 is 16 residues long. Germline CDR1 is LGHNA and CDR2 is YSLEER. CDR3 nucleotides: TGCGCCAGCACCCAAGATTTCCCGGAGGCAACCAACGAGCAGTACTTC. Its protein is CASTQDFPEATNEQYF.

This clonotype was seen ten or more times. This CDR3 is CASSRATGRSPLHF. The DNA for the CDR3 is TGTGCCAGCAGCCGCGCTACAGGGAGATCACCCCTCCACTTT. The chain recombines TRBV28 with TRBJ1-6, with TRBD1 as a possible D gene (6 bases). Germline V gene sequence: CDR1 MDHEN, CDR2 SYDVKM. There are 14 residues in the CDR3. V lost 6 bases to trimming and J lost 10 bases, with 16 bases between them.

V gene TRBV4-1 combines with J gene TRBJ2-5, with D unresolved. Germline CDR1 reads MGHRA; CDR2 reads YSYEKL. The V and J ends lost 0 bases and 8 bases respectively, with 7 bases between them. The CDR3 length is 12 residues. The CDR3 DNA follows: TGCGCCAGCAGCCAAGAGTCCCTCACCCAGTACTTC. Residues: CASSQESLTQYF.

About this clonotype itself: Germline and junction disagree at one end, which may indicate a read error. The rearrangement uses TRBV6-1 and TRBJ2-3; D is possibly TRBD2 (6 bases). This CDR3 contains 15 residues. In germline, CDR1 is MNHNS, CDR2 SASEGT. The CDR3 reads CASSESPGVTNTQYF. Written as DNA, the CDR3 is TGTGCCAGCAGTGAATCCCCGGGAGTCACAAATACGCAGTATTTT.

In regard to this clonotype: Because the CDR3's place on the DNA is in doubt, the DNA is left out and the CDR3 is given as listed by TCRdb. This rearrangement joins TRBV28 to TRBJ2-1. Germline CDR1 is MDHEN and CDR2 is SYDVKM. The length of the CDR3 is 14 amino acids, counting both ends. The CDR3 sequence is CASILASCYNEQFF.

This clonotype was counted between two and nine times. The rearrangement links TRBV28 to TRBJ2-7, with TRBD1 matching over 9 bases. Germline V gene sequence: CDR1 MDHEN, CDR2 SYDVKM. V trimming: 5 bases; J trimming: 5 bases; junction bases outside the gene matches: 10. The CDR3 is 15 amino acids. This CDR3 reads CASSPPGQGTDEQYF. CDR3 nucleotide sequence: TGTGCCAGCAGTCCCCCCGGACAGGGGACGGACGAGCAGTACTTC.

The rearrangement joins TRBV5-1 to TRBJ2-3; the match to TRBD1 covers 7 bases. The J segment lost 3 bases and the V segment lost 1 base, leaving 2 bases of the junction unmatched. This CDR3 comprises 14 residues. Germline CDR1 reads SGHRS; CDR2 reads YFSETQ. The CDR3 here is CASSLMTGTDTQYF. CDR3 sequence (DNA): TGCGCCAGCAGCTTGATGACAGGGACAGATACGCAGTATTTT.